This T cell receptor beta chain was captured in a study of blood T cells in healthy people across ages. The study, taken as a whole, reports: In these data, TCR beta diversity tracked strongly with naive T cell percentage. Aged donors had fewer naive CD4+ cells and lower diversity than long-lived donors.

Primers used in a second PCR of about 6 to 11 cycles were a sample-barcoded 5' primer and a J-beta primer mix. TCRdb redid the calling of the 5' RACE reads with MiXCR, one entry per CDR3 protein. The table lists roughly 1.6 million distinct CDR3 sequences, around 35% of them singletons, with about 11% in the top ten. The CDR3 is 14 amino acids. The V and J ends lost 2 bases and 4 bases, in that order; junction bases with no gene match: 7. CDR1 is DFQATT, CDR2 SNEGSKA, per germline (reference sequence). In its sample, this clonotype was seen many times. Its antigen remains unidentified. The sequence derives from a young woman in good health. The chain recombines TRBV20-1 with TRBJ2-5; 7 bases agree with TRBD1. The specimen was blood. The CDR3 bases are TGCAGTGCTAGACCGGGACAGAGGGGAGAGACCCAGTACTTC. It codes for CSARPGQRGETQYF.